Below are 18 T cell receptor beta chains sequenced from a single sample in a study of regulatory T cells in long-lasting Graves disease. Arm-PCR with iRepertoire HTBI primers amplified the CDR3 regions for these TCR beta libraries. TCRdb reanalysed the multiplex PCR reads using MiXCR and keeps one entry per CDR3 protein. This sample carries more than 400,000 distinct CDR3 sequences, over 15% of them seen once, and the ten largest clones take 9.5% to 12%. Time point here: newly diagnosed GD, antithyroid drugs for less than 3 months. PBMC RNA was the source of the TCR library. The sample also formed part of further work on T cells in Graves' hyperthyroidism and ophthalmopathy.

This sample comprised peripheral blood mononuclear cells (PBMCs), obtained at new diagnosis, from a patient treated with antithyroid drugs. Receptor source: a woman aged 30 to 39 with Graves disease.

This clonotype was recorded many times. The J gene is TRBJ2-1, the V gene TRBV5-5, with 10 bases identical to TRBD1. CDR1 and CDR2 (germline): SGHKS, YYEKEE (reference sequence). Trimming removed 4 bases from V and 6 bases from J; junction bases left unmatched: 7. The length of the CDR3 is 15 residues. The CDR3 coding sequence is TGTGCCAGCAGCAGACAGGGGGCGTACATCAATGAGCAGTTCTTC. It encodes CASSRQGAYINEQFF.

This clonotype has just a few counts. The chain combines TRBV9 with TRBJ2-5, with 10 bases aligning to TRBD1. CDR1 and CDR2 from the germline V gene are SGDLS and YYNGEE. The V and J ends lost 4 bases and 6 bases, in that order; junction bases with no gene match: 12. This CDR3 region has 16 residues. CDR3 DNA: TGTGCCAGCAGCCCGACGGGGGACAGGGGAGTGAAGACCCAGTACTTC. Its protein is CASSPTGDRGVKTQYF.

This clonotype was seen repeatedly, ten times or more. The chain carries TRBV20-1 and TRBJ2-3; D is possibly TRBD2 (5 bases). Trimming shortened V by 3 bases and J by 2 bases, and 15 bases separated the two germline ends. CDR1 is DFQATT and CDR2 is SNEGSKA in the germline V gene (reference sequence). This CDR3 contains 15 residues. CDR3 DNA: TGCAGTGCTAGCGTTACGGGATACCACACAGATACGCAGTATTTT. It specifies CSASVTGYHTDTQYF.

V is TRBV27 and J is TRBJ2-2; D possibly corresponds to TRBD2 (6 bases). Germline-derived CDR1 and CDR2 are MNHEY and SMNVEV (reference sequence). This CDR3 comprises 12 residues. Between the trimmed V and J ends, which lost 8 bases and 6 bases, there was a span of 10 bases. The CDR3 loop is CASGLAPGELFF. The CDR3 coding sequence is TGTGCCAGCGGGCTAGCGCCCGGGGAGCTGTTTTTT.

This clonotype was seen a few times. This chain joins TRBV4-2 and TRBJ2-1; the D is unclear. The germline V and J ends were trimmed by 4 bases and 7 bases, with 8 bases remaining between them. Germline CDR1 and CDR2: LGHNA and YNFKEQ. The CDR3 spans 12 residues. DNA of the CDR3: TGTGCCAGCAGCCGCCCGCGGAATGAGCAGTTCTTC. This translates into CASSRPRNEQFF.

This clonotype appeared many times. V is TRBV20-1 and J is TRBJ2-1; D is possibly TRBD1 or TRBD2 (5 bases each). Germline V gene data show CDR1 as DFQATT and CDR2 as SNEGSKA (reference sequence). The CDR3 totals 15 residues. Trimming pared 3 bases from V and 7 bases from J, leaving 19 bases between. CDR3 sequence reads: CSARGETLPGNEQFF. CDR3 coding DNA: TGCAGTGCTAGGGGGGAGACCCTCCCCGGGAATGAGCAGTTCTTC.

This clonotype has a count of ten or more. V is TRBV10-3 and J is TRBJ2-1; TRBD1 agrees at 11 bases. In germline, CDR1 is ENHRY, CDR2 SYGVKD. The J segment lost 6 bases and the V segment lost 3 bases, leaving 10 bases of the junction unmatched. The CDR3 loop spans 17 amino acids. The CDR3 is CAISDEGQGVRGNEQFF. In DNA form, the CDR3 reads TGTGCCATCAGTGATGAGGGACAGGGGGTTCGGGGCAATGAGCAGTTCTTC.

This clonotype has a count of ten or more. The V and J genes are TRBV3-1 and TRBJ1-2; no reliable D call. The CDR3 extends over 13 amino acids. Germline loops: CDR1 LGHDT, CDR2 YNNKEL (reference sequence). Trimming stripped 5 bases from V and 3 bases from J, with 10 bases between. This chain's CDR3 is CASSDGRDYGYTF. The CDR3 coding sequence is TGTGCCAGCAGCGATGGACGGGACTATGGCTACACCTTC.

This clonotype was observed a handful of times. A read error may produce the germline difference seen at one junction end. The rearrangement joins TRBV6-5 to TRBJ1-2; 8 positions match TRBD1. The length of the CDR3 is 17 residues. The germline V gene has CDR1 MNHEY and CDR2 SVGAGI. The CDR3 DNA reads TGTGCCGGCAGTTACTCGATTAGGTCAGGGGGCGACTATGGCTACACCTTC. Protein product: CAGSYSIRSGGDYGYTF.

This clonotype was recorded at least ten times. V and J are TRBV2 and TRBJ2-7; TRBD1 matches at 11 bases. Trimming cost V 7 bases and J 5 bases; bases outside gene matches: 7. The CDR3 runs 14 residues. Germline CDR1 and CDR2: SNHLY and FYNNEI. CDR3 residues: CASKLGQGANEQYF. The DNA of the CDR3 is TGTGCCAGCAAGCTTGGACAGGGGGCGAACGAGCAGTACTTC.

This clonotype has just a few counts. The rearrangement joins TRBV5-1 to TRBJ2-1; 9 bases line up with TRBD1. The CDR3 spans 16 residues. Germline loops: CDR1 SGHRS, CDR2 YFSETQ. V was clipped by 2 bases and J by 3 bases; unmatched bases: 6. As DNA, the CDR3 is TGCGCCAGCAGCTTACTGTGGGACAGGGACTACAATGAGCAGTTCTTC. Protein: CASSLLWDRDYNEQFF. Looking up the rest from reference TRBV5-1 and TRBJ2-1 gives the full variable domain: KAGVTQTPRYLIKTRGQQVTLSCSPISGHRSVSWYQQTPGQGLQFLFEYFSETQRNKGNFPGRFSGRQFSNSRSEMNVSTLELGDSALYLCASSLLWDRDYNEQFFGPGTRLTVL.

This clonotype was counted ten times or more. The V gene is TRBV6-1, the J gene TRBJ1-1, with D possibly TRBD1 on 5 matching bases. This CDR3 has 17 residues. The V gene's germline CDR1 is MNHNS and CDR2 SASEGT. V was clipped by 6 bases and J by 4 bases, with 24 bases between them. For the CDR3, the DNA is TGTGCCAGCAGGCACCTGAACAGGCCCGATTATCGCACTGAAGCTTTCTTT. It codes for CASRHLNRPDYRTEAFF.

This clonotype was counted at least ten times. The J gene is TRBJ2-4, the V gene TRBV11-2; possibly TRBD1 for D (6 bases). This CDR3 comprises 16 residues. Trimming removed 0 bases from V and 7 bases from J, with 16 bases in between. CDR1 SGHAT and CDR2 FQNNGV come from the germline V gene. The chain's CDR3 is CASSLESGGHLNIQYF. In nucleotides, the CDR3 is TGTGCCAGCAGCTTAGAATCTGGGGGACATTTGAACATTCAGTACTTC.

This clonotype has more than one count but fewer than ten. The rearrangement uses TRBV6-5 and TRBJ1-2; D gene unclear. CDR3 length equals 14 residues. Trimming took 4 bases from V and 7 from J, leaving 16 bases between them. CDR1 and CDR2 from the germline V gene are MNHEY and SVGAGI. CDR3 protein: CASSFDIDLGGYTF. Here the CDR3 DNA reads TGTGCCAGCAGTTTCGACATCGATTTAGGTGGCTACACCTTC.

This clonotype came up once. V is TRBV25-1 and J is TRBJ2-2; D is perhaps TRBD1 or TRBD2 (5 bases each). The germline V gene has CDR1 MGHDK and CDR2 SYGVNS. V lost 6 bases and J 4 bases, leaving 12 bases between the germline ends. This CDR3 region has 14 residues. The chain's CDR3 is CASRGDPFTGELFF. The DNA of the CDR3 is TGTGCCAGCAGAGGGGACCCGTTCACCGGGGAGCTGTTTTTT.

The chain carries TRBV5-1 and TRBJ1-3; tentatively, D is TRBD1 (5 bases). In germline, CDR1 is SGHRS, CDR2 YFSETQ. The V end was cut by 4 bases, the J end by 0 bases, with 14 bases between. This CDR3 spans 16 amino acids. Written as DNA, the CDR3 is TGCGCCAGCAGCAAAGCGGGGACTCACTCTGGAAACACCATATATTTT. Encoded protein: CASSKAGTHSGNTIYF.

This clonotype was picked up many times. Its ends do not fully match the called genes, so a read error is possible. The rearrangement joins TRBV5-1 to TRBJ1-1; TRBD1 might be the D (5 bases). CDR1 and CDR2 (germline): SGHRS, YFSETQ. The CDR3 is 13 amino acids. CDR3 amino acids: CASRQSMNTEAFF. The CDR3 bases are TGTGCCAGCAGACAGTCCATGAACACTGAAGCTTTCTTT.

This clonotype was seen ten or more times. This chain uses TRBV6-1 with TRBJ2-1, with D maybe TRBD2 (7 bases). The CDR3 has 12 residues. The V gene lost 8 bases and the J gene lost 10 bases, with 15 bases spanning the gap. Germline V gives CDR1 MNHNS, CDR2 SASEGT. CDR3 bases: TGTGCCAGCGGGGGGGCCCTATTGGAGCAGTTCTTC. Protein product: CASGGALLEQFF.